The 22 T cell receptor beta chains reported below all come from one sample, sequenced in a study of T cells after yellow fever vaccination. Via MiXCR, TCRdb re-called the 5' RACE reads, giving one row per CDR3 protein. The sample records about 340,000 distinct CDR3 sequences, almost 4% being singletons. This specimen was PBMCs, taken 5 days after the yellow fever booster vaccination. The receptors originated from a man between 18 and 35 years old who received the YFV17D yellow fever vaccine.

This clonotype was observed a few times. The rearrangement links TRBV7-9 to TRBJ1-5, with 7 bases aligning to TRBD1. Looked up from germline, CDR1 is SEHNR and CDR2 is FQNEAQ (reference sequence). The CDR3 has 16 amino acids. V was clipped by 2 bases and J by 7 bases; unmatched bases: 11. The DNA of the CDR3 is TGTGCCAGCAGCTTATTTCAGGGGGGGGTTGGGCAGCCCCAGCATTTT. Protein: CASSLFQGGVGQPQHF.

Only a few counts were recorded for this clonotype. V usage is TRBV4-3 and J usage is TRBJ2-2; 12 nucleotides match TRBD2. Looked up from germline, CDR1 is LGHNA and CDR2 is YSLEER. This CDR3 comprises 18 residues. Trimming at V came to 3 bases and at J to 5 bases, leaving 10 bases not matched to a gene. DNA of the CDR3: TGCGCCAGCAGCCACACACTAGCGGGGGGACCTTCGACCGGGGAGCTGTTTTTT. It translates to CASSHTLAGGPSTGELFF.

A word on this clonotype: The germline gene is not matched at one end of the junction; a read error may be the cause. The genes are TRBV12-3 or TRBV12-4 and TRBJ2-1; 10 positions match TRBD2. This CDR3 spans 16 amino acids. Here the CDR3 DNA reads TGTGCCAGCAGTCTAGCGGGGGTTATTGTGGGGAATGAGCAGTTCTTC. The encoded protein is CASSLAGVIVGNEQFF.

The chain combines TRBV2 with TRBJ1-4; TRBD1 is a possible D gene (6 bases). V was cut by 1 base and J by 7 bases, with 13 bases left in between. The CDR3 covers 15 residues. Germline V gene sequence: CDR1 SNHLY, CDR2 FYNNEI. The CDR3 nucleotides read TGTGCCAGCAGTGAAGTTTGGCAGGGGTCTGAAAAACTGTTTTTT. This codes for CASSEVWQGSEKLFF.

This clonotype occurred a few times. This chain uses TRBV4-3 with TRBJ2-1, with D hard to call. The germline CDR1 and CDR2 sequences are LGHNA and YSLEER. Trimming left V 2 bases short and J 0 bases short, with 14 bases between. This CDR3 is 17 amino acids long. This CDR3 reads CASSQPRALSSYNEQFF. CDR3 DNA sequence: TGCGCCAGCAGCCAACCTAGGGCTCTTAGCTCCTACAATGAGCAGTTCTTC.

This chain uses TRBV5-1 with TRBJ2-2, with D unresolved. Per germline, CDR1 SGHRS and CDR2 YFSETQ. V dropped 4 bases and J dropped 0 bases, with 7 bases sitting between them. The CDR3 runs 14 residues. The CDR3 DNA reads TGCGCCAGCAGCCTAAAAACGAACACCGGGGAGCTGTTTTTT. This encodes CASSLKTNTGELFF.

The sample holds many counts of this clonotype. The chain combines TRBV5-1 with TRBJ1-1; TRBD1 matches 7 bases. V lost 4 bases to trimming and J lost 3 bases; unmatched junction nucleotides: 6. The CDR3 has 14 residues. CDR1 is SGHRS and CDR2 is YFSETQ in the germline V gene. Here the CDR3 DNA reads TGCGCCAGCAGCCTTACAGGGGTGGACACTGAAGCTTTCTTT. It specifies CASSLTGVDTEAFF.

This clonotype turned up a few times. The chain joins TRBV12-3 or TRBV12-4 to TRBJ1-5, with 7 bases lining up with TRBD1. This CDR3 comprises 14 residues. With 6 bases clipped from V and 5 bases from J, the junction kept 7 bases outside the gene matches. The CDR3 region is CASRSDRRDQPQHF. CDR3 nucleotide sequence: TGTGCCAGCAGGTCGGACAGGAGGGATCAGCCCCAGCATTTT.

The chain couples TRBV7-2 to TRBJ1-1; D is perhaps TRBD1 (6 bases). Germline CDR1 SGHTA, CDR2 FQGNSA. Trimming removed 5 bases from V and 1 base from J, with 17 bases in between. This CDR3 has 16 residues. CDR3 residues: CASSARQVRANTEAFF. The CDR3 DNA sequence: TGTGCCAGCAGCGCGAGACAGGTTCGCGCGAACACTGAAGCTTTCTTT.

This clonotype was seen only a few times. J is TRBJ2-7 and V is TRBV6-5; unclear D gene. This CDR3 comprises 13 residues. Per germline, CDR1 MNHEY and CDR2 SVGAGI. V lost 5 bases and J 6 bases, leaving 14 bases between the germline ends. In DNA, the CDR3 is TGTGCCAGCAGTCCCCTGGTCTTGGGCGAGCAGTACTTC. Translating it yields CASSPLVLGEQYF.

This chain links TRBV24-1 with TRBJ1-3; D gene uncertain. Germline CDR1 reads KGHDR; CDR2 reads SFDVKD. V dropped 3 bases and J dropped 2 bases, with 10 bases sitting between them. The CDR3 runs 15 residues. CDR3 loop: CATSDPSYPGNTIYF. CDR3 sequence (DNA): TGTGCCACCAGTGATCCTTCTTACCCTGGAAACACCATATATTTT.

This clonotype appeared a few times. The J gene is TRBJ2-1, the V gene TRBV7-2, with 7 positions matching TRBD2. The V gene's germline CDR1 is SGHTA and CDR2 FQGNSA. V was pared by 1 base and J by 16 bases, with 10 bases of the junction left unmatched. The CDR3 is made up of 13 amino acids. CDR3 amino acids: CASSLVSRGEPFF. The CDR3 region has the DNA TGTGCCAGCAGCTTAGTCTCCCGGGGGGAGCCCTTCTTC.

This clonotype was seen ten or more times. The chain combines TRBV6-1 with TRBJ2-3; 12 positions match TRBD2. In germline, CDR1 is MNHNS, CDR2 SASEGT. V lost 2 bases and J lost 4; bases outside the gene matches: 1. The CDR3 has 15 amino acids. The CDR3 is CASSELAGGPDTQYF. The CDR3 nucleotides are TGTGCCAGCAGTGAACTAGCGGGGGGGCCAGATACGCAGTATTTT.

This clonotype was found a few times. The chain links TRBV7-9 to TRBJ2-3; a possible D gene is TRBD2 (5 bases). The CDR3 is 15 residues long. The V and J ends lost 1 base and 3 bases respectively, with 11 bases between them. Germline V gene sequence: CDR1 SEHNR, CDR2 FQNEAQ (reference sequence). The CDR3: CASSLVGSTTDTQYF. CDR3 DNA sequence: TGTGCCAGCAGCTTAGTTGGGAGTACGACAGATACGCAGTATTTT.

The sample holds a few counts of this clonotype. This chain links TRBV12-3 or TRBV12-4 with TRBJ1-2, with D unclear. CDR3 length: 15 residues. The V end lost 4 bases, the J end lost 4 bases, and 16 bases lay between the germline ends. As DNA, the CDR3 is TGTGCCAGCAGTTCGCCGGGCGATGGCATCTATGGCTACACCTTC. Its translation is CASSSPGDGIYGYTF.

This chain links TRBV4-1 with TRBJ2-7, with 8 positions matching TRBD1. Trimming took 4 bases from V and 5 from J; bases not matched to a gene: 7. Per the germline V gene, CDR1 is MGHRA and CDR2 is YSYEKL. The CDR3 runs to 14 residues. CDR3 sequence (DNA): TGCGCCAGCAGCCTCCCGGACAGGGTCAACGAGCAGTACTTC. Amino acids: CASSLPDRVNEQYF.

The chain has TRBV20-1 and TRBJ2-2; unclear D gene. From germline, CDR1 is DFQATT and CDR2 SNEGSKA (reference sequence). Trimming pared 6 bases from V and 6 bases from J, leaving 8 bases between. The CDR3 runs to 11 residues. The CDR3 DNA reads as TGCAGTGCACCGGTCGCCGGGGAGCTGTTTTTT. Protein product: CSAPVAGELFF.

This clonotype was seen only a few times. The chain links TRBV5-6 to TRBJ2-1; TRBD2 aligns across 12 bases. Germline values: CDR1 SGHDT, CDR2 YYEEEE. The CDR3 totals 15 residues. Germline trimming cut 4 bases from V and 3 bases from J; bases unmatched to any gene: 2. CDR3: CASSTLAGGYNEQFF. CDR3 coding DNA: TGTGCCAGCAGCACACTAGCGGGGGGCTACAATGAGCAGTTCTTC.

This clonotype has a handful of counts. The gene calls are TRBV7-9 and TRBJ1-2; D gene uncertain. Germline lookup yields CDR1 SEHNR and CDR2 FQNEAQ (reference sequence). Trimming took 1 base from V and 5 from J, leaving 11 bases between them. The CDR3 runs to 14 residues. The CDR3 DNA reads as TGTGCCAGCAGCTTAGTTGGCGTCCGATATGGCTACACCTTC. Translation gives CASSLVGVRYGYTF.

This clonotype was seen a handful of times. The J gene is TRBJ2-1, the V gene TRBV11-1, with D tentatively TRBD2 (6 bases). V was clipped by 2 bases and J by 5 bases, with 10 bases between them. The CDR3 spans 14 residues. Per the germline V gene, CDR1 is SGHAT and CDR2 is FQDESV (reference sequence). The CDR3 loop reads CASSLFPGDNEQFF. In DNA, the CDR3 is TGTGCCAGCAGCTTATTTCCGGGGGACAATGAGCAGTTCTTC.

This clonotype has at least ten counts. This chain joins TRBV4-1 and TRBJ1-1; the D gene is possibly TRBD1 (6 bases). CDR1 is MGHRA, CDR2 YSYEKL, per germline. The CDR3 runs 15 residues. V lost 1 base and J lost 3, with 12 bases in between. DNA of the CDR3: TGCGCCAGCAGCCAAGGCGGGGGCTTAGACACTGAAGCTTTCTTT. This sequence encodes CASSQGGGLDTEAFF.

This clonotype was seen ten or more times. The chain has TRBV6-2 or TRBV6-3 and TRBJ2-6; 11 positions agree with TRBD1. The CDR3 spans 17 residues. In germline, CDR1 is MNHEY, CDR2 SVGEGT. The trim removed 7 bases at V and 0 bases at J, leaving 5 bases unmatched. The CDR3 loop is CASIGGQGVSGANVLTF. CDR3 bases: TGTGCCAGCATTGGGGGACAGGGGGTCTCTGGGGCCAACGTCCTGACTTTC.